This is a list of T cell receptor beta chains from one sample in a study of cytomegalovirus exposure and HLA in healthy donors. TCRdb's table, derived via immunoSEQ multiplex PCR, lists solely in-frame clones and lacks some. Of 71,000 or so clones listed, around 96% are singletons. The sequenced material came from PBMCs. Every receptor here comes from a man between 18 and 35 years old in good health and CMV-seropositive. Both conserved end residues are part of each CDR3. A D gene is named only where the DNA matches it firmly. The size field is filled for only some rows; it gives once, few, many or a size class.

TRBJ1-5 . once TRBV4-1 TGCGCCAGCAGCCAAGCAAACAATCAGCCCCAGCATTTT CASSQANNQPQHF
TRBJ1-1 TRBD1 . TRBV25-1 TGTGCCAGCAGTGAACTTCTTGGGGACAGGGACCAGAACACTGAAGCTTTCTTT CASSELLGDRDQNTEAFF
TRBJ2-7 TRBD2 . TRBV2 TGTGCCAGCAGCCCGGGACTAGCGGGCGAGCAGTACTTC CASSPGLAGEQYF
TRBJ2-7 TRBD2 . TRBV20-1 TGCAGTGCCCAGGGACTAGCCGAGCAGTACTTC CSAQGLAEQYF
TRBJ2-3 . . TRBV5-6 TGTGCCAGCAGCTTAAGGGTAGCGCCCAGCACAGATACGCAGTATTTT CASSLRVAPSTDTQYF
TRBJ2-3 . . TRBV25-1 TGTGCCAGCAGTAGCTTTGGTAGCACAGATACGCAGTATTTT CASSSFGSTDTQYF
TRBJ1-2 TRBD1 few TRBV9 TGTGCCAGCAGCGCAGTTCGACCGGACAGGAACTATGGCTACACCTTC CASSAVRPDRNYGYTF
TRBJ1-2 . few TRBV9 TGTGCCAGCAGCGGCTCCTCCCTAGCTTCAGCCTATGGCTACACCTTC CASSGSSLASAYGYTF
TRBJ2-2 . . TRBV29-1 TGCAGCGTGAAAAGAGGGGGGGGGAACACCGGGGAGCTGTTTTTT CSVKRGGGNTGELFF
TRBJ2-3 TRBD2 . TRBV5-1 TGCGCCAGCGGGGGTCGACTAGCGGGAAACACAGATACGCAGTATTTT CASGGRLAGNTDTQYF
TRBJ1-2 TRBD1 . TRBV6-5 TGTGCCAGCAGCTCGACAGGGGGCCTTCGTTATGGCTACACCTTC CASSSTGGLRYGYTF
TRBJ2-7 . . TRBV10-3 TGTGCCATCAGTGAGATAGGGGGTTTGAACGAGCAGTACTTC CAISEIGGLNEQYF
TRBJ2-1 TRBD2 . TRBV18 TGTGCCAGCTCACCCAGGGCTAGCGGGCACAATGAGCAGTTCTTC CASSPRASGHNEQFF
TRBJ2-1 . . TRBV27 TGTGCCAGCAGGAACGGGGGTGTAAATGAGCAGTTCTTC CASRNGGVNEQFF
TRBJ2-3 . . TRBV30 TGTGCCTGGAGTGTAGCCCTTGACACAGATACGCAGTATTTT CAWSVALDTDTQYF
TRBJ2-7 . . TRBV4-1 TGCGCCAGCAGCCAAGTACCGAGCGCGACCTACGAGCAGTACTTC CASSQVPSATYEQYF
TRBJ1-5 . . TRBV5-8 TGTGCCAGCAGAACCCAAGGGGTTAGCAATCAGCCCCAGCATTTT CASRTQGVSNQPQHF
TRBJ2-5 TRBD1 . TRBV23-1 TGCGCCAGCAGTCAATCGGAAGACAGGGGGTTCCAAGAGACCCAGTACTTC CASSQSEDRGFQETQYF
TRBJ2-1 TRBD2 . TRBV11-1 TGTGCCAGCAGCTCAACCGGGACTAGCGGCGATGAGCAGTTCTTC CASSSTGTSGDEQFF
TRBJ2-2 . . TRBV28 TGTGCCAGCAGTTTAATATCCGGCACCGGGGAGCTGTTTTTT CASSLISGTGELFF
TRBJ2-7 . . TRBV19 TGTGCCAGTGCCCCTAGTCGCGGGACTCACGAGCAGTACTTC CASAPSRGTHEQYF
TRBJ2-5 . once TRBV10-1 TGCGCCAGCAGTGAGTCTGGGCAGGAGGAAGAGACCCAGTACTTC CASSESGQEEETQYF
TRBJ2-7 . . TRBV9 TGTGCCAGCAGCGTAACCGGGAATCCCTACGAGCAGTACTTC CASSVTGNPYEQYF
TRBJ2-7 . . TRBV6-1 TGTGCCAGCAGTGATCTCGGACAGCGACACGAGCAGTACTTC CASSDLGQRHEQYF
TRBJ1-1 . . TRBV14 TGTGCCAGCAGCCAAGACAGGAACACTGAAGCTTTCTTT CASSQDRNTEAFF
TRBJ2-7 . . TRBV5-4 TGTGCCAGCCGGATAGACACCCCGAGCTCCTACGAGCAGTACTTC CASRIDTPSSYEQYF
TRBJ2-4 TRBD2 . TRBV10-2 TGCGCCAGCAGTGGTAGCGGGAGGGCCTTATCCATTCAGTACTTC CASSGSGRALSIQYF
TRBJ2-1 TRBD2 . TRBV23-1 TGCGCCAGCAGTCAATCGGGCAAGGGACTAGCGGGTTTATACAATGAGCAGTTCTTC CASSQSGKGLAGLYNEQFF
TRBJ2-3 . . TRBV7-8 TGTGCCAGCAGCAATCCGAGCCTAGCCTTCACAGATACGCAGTATTTT CASSNPSLAFTDTQYF
TRBJ2-2 TRBD1 . TRBV19 TGTGCCAGTAGTATTCAGGGGGCTTCTGACACCGGGGAGCTGTTTTTT CASSIQGASDTGELFF
TRBJ2-3 . . TRBV7-9 TGTGCCAGCAGCCCAGGCTTGGGACTCTCCACAGATACGCAGTATTTT CASSPGLGLSTDTQYF
TRBJ2-1 TRBD2 . TRBV19 TGTGCCAGTAATTTCAGGGTGGGGGGGGATGAGCAGTTCTTC CASNFRVGGDEQFF
TRBJ2-1 TRBD2 . TRBV15 TGTGCCACCAGAGAGGCTAGCGGGGGAACCACTGAGCAGTTCTTC CATREASGGTTEQFF
TRBJ2-7 . once TRBV5-1 TGCGCCAGCAGCTCCACCCAGGGCCCCTACGAGCAGTACTTC CASSSTQGPYEQYF